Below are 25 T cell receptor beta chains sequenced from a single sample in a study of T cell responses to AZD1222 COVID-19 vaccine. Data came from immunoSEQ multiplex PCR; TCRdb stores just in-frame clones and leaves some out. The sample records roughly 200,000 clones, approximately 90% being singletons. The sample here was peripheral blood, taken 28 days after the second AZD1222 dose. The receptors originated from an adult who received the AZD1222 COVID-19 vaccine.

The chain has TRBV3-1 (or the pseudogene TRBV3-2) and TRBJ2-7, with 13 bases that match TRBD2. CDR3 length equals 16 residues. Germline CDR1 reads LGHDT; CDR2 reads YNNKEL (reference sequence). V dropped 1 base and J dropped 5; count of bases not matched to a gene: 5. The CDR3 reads CASSQGLAGGGHEQYF. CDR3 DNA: TGTGCCAGCAGCCAAGGACTAGCGGGAGGAGGTCACGAGCAGTACTTC.

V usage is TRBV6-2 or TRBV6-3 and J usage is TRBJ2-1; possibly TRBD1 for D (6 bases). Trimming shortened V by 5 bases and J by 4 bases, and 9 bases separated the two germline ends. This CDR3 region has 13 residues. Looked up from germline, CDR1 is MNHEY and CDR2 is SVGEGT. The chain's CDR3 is CASSTTGYNEQFF. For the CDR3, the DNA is TGTGCCAGCAGTACGACAGGTTACAATGAGCAGTTCTTC.

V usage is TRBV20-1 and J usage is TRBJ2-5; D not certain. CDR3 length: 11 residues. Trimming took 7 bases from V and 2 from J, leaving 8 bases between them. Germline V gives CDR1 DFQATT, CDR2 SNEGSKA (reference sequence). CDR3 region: CSGTLQETQYF. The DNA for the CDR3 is TGCAGTGGTACACTACAAGAGACCCAGTACTTC.

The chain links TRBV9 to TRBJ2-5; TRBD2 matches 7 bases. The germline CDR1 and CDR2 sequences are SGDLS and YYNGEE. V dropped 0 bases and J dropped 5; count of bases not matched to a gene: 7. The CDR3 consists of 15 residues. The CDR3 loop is CASSVGGGWVETQYF. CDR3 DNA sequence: TGTGCCAGCAGCGTAGGGGGAGGGTGGGTTGAGACCCAGTACTTC.

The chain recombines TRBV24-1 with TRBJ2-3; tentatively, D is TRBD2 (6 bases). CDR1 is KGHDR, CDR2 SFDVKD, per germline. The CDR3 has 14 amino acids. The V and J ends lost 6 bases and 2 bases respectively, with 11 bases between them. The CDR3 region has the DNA TGTGCCACCAGTCGGGGACTCCCCACAGATACGCAGTATTTT. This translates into CATSRGLPTDTQYF.

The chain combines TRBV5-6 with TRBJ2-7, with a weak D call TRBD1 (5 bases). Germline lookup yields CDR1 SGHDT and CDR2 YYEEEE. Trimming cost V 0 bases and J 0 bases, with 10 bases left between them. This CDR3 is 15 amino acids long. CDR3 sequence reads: CASSLARVPSYEQYF. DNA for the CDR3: TGTGCCAGCAGCTTGGCCAGGGTTCCCTCCTACGAGCAGTACTTC.

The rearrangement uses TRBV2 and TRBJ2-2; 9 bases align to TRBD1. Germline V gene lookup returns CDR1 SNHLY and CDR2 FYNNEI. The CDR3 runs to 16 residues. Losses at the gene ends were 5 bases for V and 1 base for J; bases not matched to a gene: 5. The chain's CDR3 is CASSSQGAGNTGELFF. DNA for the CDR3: TGTGCCAGCAGTTCACAGGGGGCAGGGAACACCGGGGAGCTGTTTTTT. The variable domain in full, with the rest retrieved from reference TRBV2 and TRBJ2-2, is EPEVTQTPSHQVTQMGQEVILRCVPISNHLYFYWYRQILGQKVEFLVSFYNNEISEKSEIFDDQFSVERPDGSNFTLKIRSTKLEDSAMYFCASSSQGAGNTGELFFGEGSRLTVL.

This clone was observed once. CDR3 in DNA: TGTGCCAGCAGCACCGGGACCCAGAACACTGAAGCTTTCTTT. This translates into CASSTGTQNTEAFF. The chain is built from TRBV7-9 and TRBJ1-1; D perhaps matches TRBD1 (5 bases). The CDR3 loop spans 14 amino acids. Between the trimmed V and J ends, which lost 5 bases and 1 base, there was a span of 11 bases. Germline assignment: CDR1 SEHNR and CDR2 FQNEAQ (reference sequence).

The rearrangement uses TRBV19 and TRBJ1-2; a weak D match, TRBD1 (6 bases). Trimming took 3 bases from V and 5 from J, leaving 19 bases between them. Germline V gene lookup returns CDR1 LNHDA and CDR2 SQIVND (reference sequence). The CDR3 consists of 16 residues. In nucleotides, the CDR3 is TGTGCCAGTAGTATTGCGGGCCAGGGGAGGAGGTATGGCTACACCTTC. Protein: CASSIAGQGRRYGYTF.

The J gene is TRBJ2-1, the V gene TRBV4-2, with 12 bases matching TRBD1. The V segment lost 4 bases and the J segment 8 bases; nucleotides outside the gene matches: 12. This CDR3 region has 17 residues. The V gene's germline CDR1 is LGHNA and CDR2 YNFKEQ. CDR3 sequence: CASSLHTGTGGGDEQFF. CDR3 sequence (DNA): TGTGCCAGCAGCCTACACACCGGGACAGGGGGCGGGGATGAGCAGTTCTTC.

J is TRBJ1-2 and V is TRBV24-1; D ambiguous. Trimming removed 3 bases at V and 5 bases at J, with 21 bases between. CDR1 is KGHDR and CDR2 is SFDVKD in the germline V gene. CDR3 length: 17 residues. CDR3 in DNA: TGTGCCACCAGTGATATAGAGTGGCGGACGATCGGGTATGGCTACACCTTC. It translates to CATSDIEWRTIGYGYTF.

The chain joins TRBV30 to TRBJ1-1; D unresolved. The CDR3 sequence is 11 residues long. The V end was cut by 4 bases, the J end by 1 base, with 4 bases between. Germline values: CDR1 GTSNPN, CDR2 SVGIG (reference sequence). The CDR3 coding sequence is TGTGCCTGGAAGGAGAACACTGAAGCTTTCTTT. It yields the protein CAWKENTEAFF.

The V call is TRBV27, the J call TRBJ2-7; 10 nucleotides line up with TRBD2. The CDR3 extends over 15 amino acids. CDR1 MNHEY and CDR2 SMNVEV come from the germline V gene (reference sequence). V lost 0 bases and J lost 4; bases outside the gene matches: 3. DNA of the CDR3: TGTGCCAGCAGTTTATCGGCTAGCGGGGGATACGAGCAGTACTTC. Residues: CASSLSASGGYEQYF.

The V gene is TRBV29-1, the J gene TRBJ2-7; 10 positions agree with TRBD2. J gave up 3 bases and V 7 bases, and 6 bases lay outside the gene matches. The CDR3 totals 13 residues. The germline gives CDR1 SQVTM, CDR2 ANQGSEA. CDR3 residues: CSASGSGYYEQYF. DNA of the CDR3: TGCAGCGCTAGCGGGAGCGGGTACTACGAGCAGTACTTC.

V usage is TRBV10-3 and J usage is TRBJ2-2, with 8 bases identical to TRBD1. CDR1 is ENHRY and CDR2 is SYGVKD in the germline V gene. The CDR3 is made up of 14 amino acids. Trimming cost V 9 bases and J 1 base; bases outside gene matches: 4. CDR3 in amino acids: CAIRQGLNTGELFF. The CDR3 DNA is TGTGCCATACGACAGGGGTTGAACACCGGGGAGCTGTTTTTT.

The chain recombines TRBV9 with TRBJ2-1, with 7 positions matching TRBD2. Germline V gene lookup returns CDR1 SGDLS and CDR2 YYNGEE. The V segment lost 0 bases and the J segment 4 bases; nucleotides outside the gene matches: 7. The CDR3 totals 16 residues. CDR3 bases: TGTGCCAGCAGCGTAGAAGGCGGGAGAGTGTACAATGAGCAGTTCTTC. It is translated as CASSVEGGRVYNEQFF.

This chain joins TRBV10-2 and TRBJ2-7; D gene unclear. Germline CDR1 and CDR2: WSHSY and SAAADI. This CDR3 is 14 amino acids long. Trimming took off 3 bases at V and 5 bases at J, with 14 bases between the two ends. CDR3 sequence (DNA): TGCGCCAGCAGTGAACCGAGCCGGATCCACGAGCAGTACTTC. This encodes CASSEPSRIHEQYF.

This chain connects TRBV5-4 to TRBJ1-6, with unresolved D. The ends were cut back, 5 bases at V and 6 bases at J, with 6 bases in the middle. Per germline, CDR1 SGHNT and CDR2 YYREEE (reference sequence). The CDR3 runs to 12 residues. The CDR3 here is CASRAFNSPLHF. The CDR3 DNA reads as TGTGCCAGCAGGGCTTTTAATTCACCCCTCCACTTT. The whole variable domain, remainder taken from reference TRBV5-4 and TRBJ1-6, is ETGVTQSPTHLIKTRGQQVTLRCSSQSGHNTVSWYQQALGQGPQFIFQYYREEENGRGNFPPRFSGLQFPNYSSELNVNALELDDSALYLCASRAFNSPLHFGNGTRLTVT.

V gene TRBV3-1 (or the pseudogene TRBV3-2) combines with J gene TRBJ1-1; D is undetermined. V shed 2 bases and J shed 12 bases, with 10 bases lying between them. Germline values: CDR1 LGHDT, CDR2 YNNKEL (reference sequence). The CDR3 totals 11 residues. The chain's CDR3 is CASSQQTGTFF. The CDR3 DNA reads TGTGCCAGCAGCCAACAAACGGGAACTTTCTTT.

CDR3 protein: CAWRAGTETMKQFF. The CDR3 nucleotides are TGTGCCTGGAGGGCCGGGACAGAGACAATGAAGCAGTTCTTC. The rearrangement joins TRBV30 to TRBJ2-1; 7 positions agree with TRBD1. The CDR3 extends over 14 amino acids. Germline assignment: CDR1 GTSNPN and CDR2 SVGIG (reference sequence). The junction had 13 bases not matched to a gene; V was cut back by 3 bases and J by 11 bases.

For the CDR3, the DNA is TGTGCCTGGAGTAATACAGGGGTAGGTTCACCCCTCCACTTT. It yields the protein CAWSNTGVGSPLHF. The J gene is TRBJ1-6, the V gene TRBV30, with 7 bases matching TRBD1. Germline V gene lookup returns CDR1 GTSNPN and CDR2 SVGIG (reference sequence). The CDR3 loop spans 14 amino acids. The ends lost 2 bases at V and 9 bases at J; junction bases unmatched: 7.

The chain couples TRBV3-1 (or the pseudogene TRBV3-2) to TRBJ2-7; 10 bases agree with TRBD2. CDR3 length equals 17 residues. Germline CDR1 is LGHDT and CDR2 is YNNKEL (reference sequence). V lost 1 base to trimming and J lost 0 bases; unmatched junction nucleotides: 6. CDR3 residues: CASSQVSSGRNSYEQYF. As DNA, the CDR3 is TGTGCCAGCAGCCAAGTAAGTAGCGGGAGGAACTCCTACGAGCAGTACTTC.

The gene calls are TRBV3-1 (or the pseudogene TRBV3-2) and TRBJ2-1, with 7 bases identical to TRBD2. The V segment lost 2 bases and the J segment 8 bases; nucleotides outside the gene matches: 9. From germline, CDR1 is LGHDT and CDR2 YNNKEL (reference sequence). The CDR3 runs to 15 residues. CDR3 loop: CASSQRAGLIYEQFF. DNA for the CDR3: TGTGCCAGCAGCCAACGCGCGGGACTAATATATGAGCAGTTCTTC.

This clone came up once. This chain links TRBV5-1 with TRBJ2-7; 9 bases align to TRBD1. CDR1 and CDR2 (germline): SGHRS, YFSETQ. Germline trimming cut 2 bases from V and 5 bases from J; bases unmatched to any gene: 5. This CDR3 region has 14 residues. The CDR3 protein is CASSFGDRAHEQYF. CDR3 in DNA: TGCGCCAGCAGCTTCGGGGACAGGGCCCACGAGCAGTACTTC. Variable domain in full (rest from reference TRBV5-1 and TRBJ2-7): KAGVTQTPRYLIKTRGQQVTLSCSPISGHRSVSWYQQTPGQGLQFLFEYFSETQRNKGNFPGRFSGRQFSNSRSEMNVSTLELGDSALYLCASSFGDRAHEQYFGPGTRLTVT.

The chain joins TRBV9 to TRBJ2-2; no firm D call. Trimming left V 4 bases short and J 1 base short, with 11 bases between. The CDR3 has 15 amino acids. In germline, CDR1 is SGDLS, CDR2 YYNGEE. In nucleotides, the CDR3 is TGTGCCAGCAGCTTCTCGGACCAGAACACCGGGGAGCTGTTTTTT. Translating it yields CASSFSDQNTGELFF.